The 28 T cell receptor beta chains below come from one sample, sequenced in a study of post-analysis software for immune sequencing data. Points from the study as a whole: In patients, 4 to 6 TRBV segments were more frequent than in controls, with TRBV5-6, TRBV5-1 and TRBV20-1 among them.

Unique molecular identifiers featured in each of the TCR beta cDNA libraries. TCRdb re-analysed the PCR reads in MiXCR, keeping a single row per CDR3 protein. The table records about 680,000 distinct CDR3 sequences, roughly three fifths of them present only once. These receptors' antigens are unknown. Sequencing was performed on blood. The receptors come from a girl between 2 and 10 years old with multiple sclerosis.

CDR3 amino acids: CASSQAIGSNTDTQYF. The CDR3 bases are TGTGCCAGCAGCCAAGCAATCGGGAGTAACACAGATACGCAGTATTTT. The J gene is TRBJ2-3, the V gene TRBV4-2, with D possibly being TRBD2 (6 bases). The CDR3 is 16 amino acids. The V end lost 1 base, the J end lost 2 bases, and 13 bases lay between the germline ends. Germline loops: CDR1 LGHNA, CDR2 YNFKEQ.

The rearrangement links TRBV4-3 to TRBJ2-1; 11 bases line up with TRBD2. The CDR3 has 15 residues. Per germline, CDR1 LGHNA and CDR2 YSLEER. V lost 0 bases, J lost 8 bases, and 3 bases stayed unmatched. CDR3: CASSQEASGGHEQFF. The CDR3 DNA follows: TGCGCCAGCAGCCAAGAGGCTAGCGGGGGGCATGAGCAGTTCTTC.

The chain uses TRBV5-6 and TRBJ2-3; no clear D gene. Trimming shortened V by 0 bases and J by 4 bases, and 6 bases separated the two germline ends. Germline lookup yields CDR1 SGHDT and CDR2 YYEEEE. This CDR3 contains 13 residues. CDR3 coding DNA: TGTGCCAGCAGCTTGGGGTGGGCAGATACGCAGTATTTT. Its protein product is CASSLGWADTQYF.

This chain joins TRBV7-9 and TRBJ2-7; the D call may be TRBD1 or TRBD2 (5 bases each). The DNA end favors TRBJ2-5, so the J call may be wrong. The CDR3 has 15 amino acids. The germline V gene has CDR1 SEHNR and CDR2 FQNEAQ (reference sequence). CDR3 loop: CASSLVPGAPETQYF. The CDR3 DNA sequence: TGTGCCAGCAGCTTAGTCCCCGGGGCCCCAGAGACCCAGTACTTC.

This sequence joins TRBV5-1 and TRBJ2-7, with a possible D match to TRBD2 (6 bases). Per the germline V gene, CDR1 is SGHRS and CDR2 is YFSETQ. Trimming took 4 bases from V and 2 from J, leaving 10 bases between them. The CDR3 loop spans 13 amino acids. CDR3 nucleotides: TGCGCCAGCAGCGCGGCGGGGACCTACGAGCAGTACTTC. Protein sequence: CASSAAGTYEQYF. The entire variable domain, with the rest obtained from reference TRBV5-1 and TRBJ2-7, is as follows: KAGVTQTPRYLIKTRGQQVTLSCSPISGHRSVSWYQQTPGQGLQFLFEYFSETQRNKGNFPGRFSGRQFSNSRSEMNVSTLELGDSALYLCASSAAGTYEQYFGPGTRLTVT.

This chain uses TRBV6-5 with TRBJ1-2, with D possibly matching TRBD1 (6 bases). The germline CDR1 and CDR2 sequences are MNHEY and SVGAGI. The ends were cut back, 5 bases at V and 8 bases at J, with 24 bases in the middle. There are 16 residues in the CDR3. The DNA of the CDR3 is TGTGCCAGCAGTACTCACGGGGGGGGCGATTCTTCCGGCTACACCTTC. As protein: CASSTHGGGDSSGYTF.

The CDR3 DNA sequence: TGCAGTGCTAGAGCCCTGGGGGGGAAAGAGACCCAGTACTTC. As protein: CSARALGGKETQYF. The chain uses TRBV20-1 and TRBJ2-5; TRBD2 matches 7 bases. This CDR3 spans 14 amino acids. The trim removed 1 base at V and 3 bases at J, leaving 5 bases unmatched. The germline V gene has CDR1 DFQATT and CDR2 SNEGSKA (reference sequence).

In this sample, this clonotype turned up once. This chain joins TRBV29-1 and TRBJ2-1; D is perhaps TRBD1 or TRBD2 (5 bases each). The V gene lost 0 bases and the J gene lost 6 bases, with 12 bases spanning the gap. Looked up from germline, CDR1 is SQVTM and CDR2 is ANQGSEA. The CDR3 totals 14 residues. In nucleotides, the CDR3 is TGCAGCGTTGAAGATCCGGGACCGGGCAATGAGCAGTTCTTC. Protein sequence: CSVEDPGPGNEQFF.

The chain recombines TRBV7-9 with TRBJ1-2; tentatively, D is TRBD1 (5 bases). CDR1 is SEHNR, CDR2 FQNEAQ, per germline (reference sequence). The CDR3 consists of 13 residues. The V and J ends lost 1 base and 6 bases respectively, with 9 bases between them. Here the CDR3 DNA reads TGTGCCAGCAGCTTAGGATCAGGGAATGGCTACACCTTC. It codes for CASSLGSGNGYTF.

The chain carries TRBV20-1 and TRBJ1-1; D is ambiguous. This CDR3 has 14 residues. V lost 3 bases to trimming and J lost 3 bases, with 14 bases between them. Germline V CDR1 and CDR2: DFQATT, SNEGSKA (reference sequence). CDR3 loop: CSARRPLADTEAFF. The DNA of the CDR3 is TGCAGTGCTAGGAGGCCCCTTGCGGACACTGAAGCTTTCTTT.

This clonotype was detected only a few times. The V and J genes are TRBV6-5 and TRBJ2-5; 11 bases align to TRBD2. Germline CDR1 and CDR2: MNHEY and SVGAGI. The V segment lost 0 bases and the J segment 3 bases; nucleotides outside the gene matches: 3. CDR3 size: 16 residues. The CDR3 protein is CASSYSGLAGEETQYF. DNA of the CDR3: TGTGCCAGCAGTTACTCCGGACTAGCGGGCGAAGAGACCCAGTACTTC.

The chain recombines TRBV5-1 with TRBJ1-2; maybe TRBD1 (5 bases). Trimming pared 0 bases from V and 4 bases from J, leaving 10 bases between. Germline CDR1 reads SGHRS; CDR2 reads YFSETQ. The CDR3 spans 14 residues. The CDR3 here is CASSLEGPLYGYTF. DNA for the CDR3: TGCGCCAGCAGCTTGGAGGGACCACTCTATGGCTACACCTTC.

The chain is built from TRBV6-2 or TRBV6-3 and TRBJ2-7; D not resolved. The CDR3 runs to 13 residues. V was trimmed by 4 bases and J by 1 base, leaving 8 bases between them. Per germline, CDR1 MNHEY and CDR2 SVGEGT. CDR3 loop: CASSSDYSYEQYF. Here the CDR3 DNA reads TGTGCCAGCAGTTCCGATTATTCCTACGAGCAGTACTTC.

This chain links TRBV11-2 with TRBJ2-1, with D possibly being TRBD1 or TRBD2 (5 bases each). Trimming removed 6 bases at V and 4 bases at J, with 16 bases between. CDR1 and CDR2 (germline): SGHAT, FQNNGV. The CDR3 consists of 15 residues. The CDR3 DNA follows: TGTGCCAGCAGGGCCGGGGCAATTATTTACAATGAGCAGTTCTTC. Its translation is CASRAGAIIYNEQFF.

This clonotype was seen a handful of times. V is TRBV5-1 and J is TRBJ2-5; either TRBD1 or TRBD2 may supply D (5 bases each). The V gene's germline CDR1 is SGHRS and CDR2 YFSETQ. There are 15 residues in the CDR3. Trimming shortened V by 6 bases and J by 5 bases, and 20 bases separated the two germline ends. CDR3 nucleotide sequence: TGCGCCAGCACCCAAATTGGGACGCCTGAGGAGACCCAGTACTTC. Translating it yields CASTQIGTPEETQYF.

V is TRBV6-5 and J is TRBJ1-2, with 9 bases aligning to TRBD1. CDR3 length equals 15 residues. Germline lookup yields CDR1 MNHEY and CDR2 SVGAGI. Germline trimming cut 2 bases from V and 2 bases from J; bases unmatched to any gene: 3. The CDR3 bases are TGTGCCAGCAGTTACACCGGACAGGGGAACTATGGCTACACCTTC. Protein sequence: CASSYTGQGNYGYTF.

V usage is TRBV2 and J usage is TRBJ2-3; 7 bases fit TRBD1. The CDR3 length is 15 residues. Germline CDR1 and CDR2: SNHLY and FYNNEI. The J segment lost 2 bases and the V segment lost 6 bases, leaving 8 bases of the junction unmatched. The DNA for the CDR3 is TGTGCCAGCAGCACCCAGGGGACAGACACAGATACGCAGTATTTT. Translation: CASSTQGTDTDTQYF. The full variable domain, with the rest looked up from reference TRBV2 and TRBJ2-3, is EPEVTQTPSHQVTQMGQEVILRCVPISNHLYFYWYRQILGQKVEFLVSFYNNEISEKSEIFDDQFSVERPDGSNFTLKIRSTKLEDSAMYFCASSTQGTDTDTQYFGPGTRLTVL.

This clonotype came up a few times. The genes are TRBV14 and TRBJ2-2; the match to TRBD1 covers 7 bases. From germline, CDR1 is SGHDN and CDR2 FVKESK. The CDR3 spans 16 residues. V shed 4 bases and J 4 bases; nucleotides not matched to a gene: 9. The CDR3 coding sequence is TGTGCCAGCAGCCTCCAACCGGGACAGAGCACCGGGGAGCTGTTTTTT. Translation: CASSLQPGQSTGELFF.

The chain joins TRBV20-1 to TRBJ2-1; 11 nucleotides agree with TRBD2. This CDR3 region has 15 residues. Unmatched junction bases numbered 4, after V lost 3 bases and J lost 3 bases. Germline assignment: CDR1 DFQATT and CDR2 SNEGSKA (reference sequence). The DNA for the CDR3 is TGCAGTGCTAGGATGCTAGCGGGAGGCTACAATGAGCAGTTCTTC. Protein product: CSARMLAGGYNEQFF.

The CDR3 DNA reads as TGTGCCAGCAGTTTCCCACAGGGTCGACAGCCCCAGCATTTT. It codes for CASSFPQGRQPQHF. The chain has TRBV6-2 or TRBV6-3 and TRBJ1-5; tentatively, D is TRBD1 (6 bases). Trimming stripped 4 bases from V and 7 bases from J, with 14 bases between. This CDR3 has 14 residues. CDR1 and CDR2 from the germline V gene are MNHEY and SVGEGT.

The genes are TRBV20-1 and TRBJ2-3; 7 nucleotides line up with TRBD2. The CDR3 is made up of 16 amino acids. Trimming took 0 bases from V and 0 from J; bases not matched to a gene: 6. CDR1 and CDR2 from the germline V gene are DFQATT and SNEGSKA (reference sequence). CDR3 loop: CSARDLRRGSTDTQYF. CDR3 DNA sequence: TGCAGTGCTAGAGATCTTAGGCGGGGGAGCACAGATACGCAGTATTTT.

The genes are TRBV20-1 and TRBJ2-1; 9 positions match TRBD2. Looked up from germline, CDR1 is DFQATT and CDR2 is SNEGSKA (reference sequence). CDR3 size: 15 residues. V was clipped by 4 bases and J by 6 bases; unmatched bases: 10. The CDR3 DNA sequence: TGCAGTGCTATCCGCGGGGGGGCCTTGAGCAATGAGCAGTTCTTC. Protein sequence: CSAIRGGALSNEQFF.

This chain joins TRBV5-1 and TRBJ2-7; D possibly corresponds to TRBD2 (7 bases). The germline gives CDR1 SGHRS, CDR2 YFSETQ. Between the trimmed V and J ends, which lost 3 bases and 7 bases, there was a span of 20 bases. This CDR3 has 15 amino acids. The CDR3 DNA follows: TGCGCCAGCAGCTCAAGCGGGGACAACTACAATGAGCAGTACTTC. Protein sequence: CASSSSGDNYNEQYF.

This sequence joins TRBV2 and TRBJ2-5, with D unresolved. Trimming removed 6 bases at V and 11 bases at J, with 22 bases between. This CDR3 spans 14 amino acids. Germline assignment: CDR1 SNHLY and CDR2 FYNNEI. The CDR3 loop is CASSPFRTGNEQYF. CDR3 coding DNA: TGTGCCAGCAGCCCTTTCCGGACCGGCAATGAGCAGTACTTC.

The chain is built from TRBV5-4 and TRBJ1-1; TRBD1 aligns across 9 bases. J lost 3 bases, V lost 3 bases, and 3 bases had no gene match. The CDR3 length is 14 residues. CDR1 and CDR2 (germline): SGHNT, YYREEE (reference sequence). Here the CDR3 reads CASSSGQGYTEAFF. CDR3 DNA: TGTGCCAGCAGCTCCGGACAGGGGTACACTGAAGCTTTCTTT.

This clonotype was seen a single time. This chain joins TRBV10-3 and TRBJ2-3, with D perhaps matching TRBD2 (5 bases). Germline CDR1 reads ENHRY; CDR2 reads SYGVKD. The CDR3 sequence is 17 residues long. Between the trimmed V and J ends, which lost 4 bases and 0 bases, there was a span of 17 bases. CDR3 loop: CAISGSFGDTSTDTQYF. CDR3 coding DNA: TGTGCCATCAGTGGGTCCTTCGGGGATACTAGCACAGATACGCAGTATTTT.

This sequence joins TRBV10-3 and TRBJ2-1, with TRBD2 identical over 10 bases. This CDR3 spans 15 amino acids. Germline CDR1 ENHRY, CDR2 SYGVKD. With V trimmed by 0 bases and J by 8 bases, 4 bases remained unmatched. CDR3 DNA: TGTGCCATCAGTGAGTCAAGCGGGGGGGCGTATGAGCAGTTCTTC. Encoded protein: CAISESSGGAYEQFF.

The chain joins TRBV7-9 to TRBJ2-3; possibly TRBD2 for D (5 bases). The CDR3 extends over 17 amino acids. From germline, CDR1 is SEHNR and CDR2 FQNEAQ (reference sequence). Trimming left V 3 bases short and J 1 base short, with 17 bases between. The CDR3 DNA reads as TGTGCCAGCAGCTTTGAACGGGAACTTCCCGGCACAGATACGCAGTATTTT. Residues: CASSFERELPGTDTQYF.